These 27 T cell receptor beta chains were sequenced from one sample in a study of T-cell memory formation after mild COVID-19. Each CDR3 protein is one row after TCRdb ran MiXCR on the 5' RACE reads. The repertoire has 550,000 to 700,000 distinct CDR3 sequences, roughly 17% of them found once; the top ten carry just over 8%. Sequencing was done on a sample of PBMCs or a T cell subset sorted from them (not recorded which). These receptors all come from an adult woman who had mild COVID-19 (a few samples of this study predate the infection). Cell type and time point are not known.

The chain couples TRBV4-1 to TRBJ1-2; D is unresolved. Looked up from germline, CDR1 is MGHRA and CDR2 is YSYEKL. The CDR3 spans 13 residues. With 0 bases removed from V and 3 bases from J, the gap between germline ends came to 5 bases. CDR3 residues: CASSQEVYYGYTF. The CDR3 DNA reads as TGCGCCAGCAGCCAAGAGGTATACTATGGCTACACCTTC.

V usage is TRBV6-5 and J usage is TRBJ2-3, with D unresolved. Germline assignment: CDR1 MNHEY and CDR2 SVGAGI. Between the trimmed V and J ends, which lost 2 bases and 0 bases, there was a span of 9 bases. The CDR3 consists of 15 residues. CDR3 coding DNA: TGTGCCAGCAGTTACGTCCCCACTAGCACAGATACGCAGTATTTT. It specifies CASSYVPTSTDTQYF.

V is TRBV29-1 and J is TRBJ1-5; maybe TRBD1 (6 bases). The CDR3 sequence is 13 residues long. The V end was cut by 7 bases, the J end by 2 bases, with 12 bases between. Germline V gene lookup returns CDR1 SQVTM and CDR2 ANQGSEA. The CDR3 bases are TGCAGCGCAGGGGCGGATGGCAATCAGCCCCAGCATTTT. This codes for CSAGADGNQPQHF.

In this sample, this clonotype turned up a few times. The genes are TRBV20-1 and TRBJ2-3; the match to TRBD2 covers 12 bases. V was pared by 0 bases and J by 3 bases, with 7 bases of the junction left unmatched. The V gene's germline CDR1 is DFQATT and CDR2 SNEGSKA (reference sequence). The CDR3 contains 17 residues. The chain's CDR3 is CSARDNGGLAGTDTQYF. The CDR3 DNA is TGCAGTGCTAGAGATAATGGCGGACTAGCGGGAACAGATACGCAGTATTTT.

The chain couples TRBV30 to TRBJ1-5; no reliable D call. V was trimmed by 1 base and J by 5 bases, leaving 9 bases between them. From germline, CDR1 is GTSNPN and CDR2 SVGIG (reference sequence). The length of the CDR3 is 13 residues. The CDR3 sequence is CAWSGVRYQPQHF. The DNA for the CDR3 is TGTGCCTGGAGTGGCGTGAGGTATCAGCCCCAGCATTTT.

This clonotype has only a few counts. The rearrangement uses TRBV18 and TRBJ2-7; D may be TRBD1 (5 bases). In germline, CDR1 is KGHSH, CDR2 LQKENI. V lost 2 bases, J lost 3 bases, and 11 bases lay in between. The length of the CDR3 is 14 residues. CDR3 protein: CASSPETDIYEQYF. The DNA of the CDR3 is TGTGCCAGCTCACCAGAGACAGATATCTACGAGCAGTACTTC.

The chain recombines TRBV7-8 with TRBJ1-3; TRBD1 might be the D (5 bases). This CDR3 spans 16 amino acids. Germline CDR1 reads SGHVS; CDR2 reads FQNEAQ. V was shortened by 3 bases and J by 3 bases, with 15 bases between the two germline ends. The CDR3 DNA reads TGTGCCAGCAGCTTGGCCGGCGGGGGAATTGGAAACACCATATATTTT. As protein: CASSLAGGGIGNTIYF.

The chain uses TRBV29-1 and TRBJ2-7; D unresolved. This CDR3 spans 13 amino acids. CDR1 and CDR2 (germline): SQVTM, ANQGSEA. Trimming pared 4 bases from V and 0 bases from J, leaving 10 bases between. Here the CDR3 reads CSVGVSASYEQYF. In nucleotides, the CDR3 is TGCAGCGTTGGTGTCAGCGCCTCCTACGAGCAGTACTTC.

This CDR3 is CASSSTVYEQYF. In DNA, the CDR3 is TGTGCCAGCAGTTCTACCGTCTACGAGCAGTACTTC. The chain links TRBV27 to TRBJ2-5; no firm D call. The J call may not be correct, given that the DNA end is closer to TRBJ2-7. Germline V gene data show CDR1 as MNHEY and CDR2 as SMNVEV (reference sequence). The CDR3 sequence is 12 residues long.

V is TRBV7-9 and J is TRBJ2-1; TRBD2 aligns across 8 bases. V shed 5 bases and J 7 bases; nucleotides not matched to a gene: 16. This CDR3 is built from 17 residues. Germline CDR1 reads SEHNR; CDR2 reads FQNEAQ (reference sequence). The CDR3 spells CASSPRLGRASWNEQFF. DNA for the CDR3: TGTGCCAGCAGCCCTAGACTCGGGAGGGCCTCGTGGAATGAGCAGTTCTTC.

The CDR3 loop reads CASSLPGLNSDTQYF. In nucleotides, the CDR3 is TGTGCCAGCAGCTTGCCGGGACTAAATTCAGATACGCAGTATTTT. The rearrangement uses TRBV7-2 and TRBJ2-3, with TRBD2 matching over 7 bases. Germline V gives CDR1 SGHTA, CDR2 FQGNSA. The junction had 7 bases not matched to a gene; V was cut back by 3 bases and J by 4 bases. This CDR3 is 15 amino acids long.

This clonotype has only one observation. CDR3 in amino acids: CASSLGGQGYYGYTF. CDR3 nucleotides: TGTGCCAGCAGCCTGGGTGGACAGGGGTACTATGGCTACACCTTC. This chain links TRBV2 with TRBJ1-2; 9 positions match TRBD1. This CDR3 has 15 amino acids. Germline V gene sequence: CDR1 SNHLY, CDR2 FYNNEI. V lost 6 bases and J lost 3; bases outside the gene matches: 8.

This clonotype was observed a few times. This chain uses TRBV20-1 with TRBJ2-7, with a weak D call TRBD2 (6 bases). Trimming left V 2 bases short and J 6 bases short, with 11 bases between. There are 12 residues in the CDR3. Looked up from germline, CDR1 is DFQATT and CDR2 is SNEGSKA (reference sequence). The CDR3 DNA reads as TGCAGTGCTAGACTCGGGCGGGGCGAGCAGTACTTC. This sequence encodes CSARLGRGEQYF.

Only a few counts were recorded for this clonotype. This rearrangement joins TRBV7-9 to TRBJ2-1; D could derive from TRBD1 or TRBD2 (5 bases each). Germline CDR1 is SEHNR and CDR2 is FQNEAQ (reference sequence). CDR3 length equals 15 residues. V gave up 6 bases and J gave up 3 bases, with 15 bases separating them. In DNA form, the CDR3 reads TGTGCCAGCAGGTTGTTGGGGACCCTCTACAATGAGCAGTTCTTC. Encoded protein: CASRLLGTLYNEQFF. Full variable domain (missing parts from reference TRBV7-9 and TRBJ2-1): DTGVSQNPRHKITKRGQNVTFRCDPISEHNRLYWYRQTLGQGPEFLTYFQNEAQLEKSRLLSDRFSAERPKGSFSTLEIQRTEQGDSAMYLCASRLLGTLYNEQFFGPGTRLTVL.

This clonotype was observed a handful of times. The CDR3 loop reads CASRQGDQPQHF. The CDR3 bases are TGTGCCAGCAGACAGGGCGATCAGCCCCAGCATTTT. The V and J genes are TRBV6-5 and TRBJ1-5; weak D call: TRBD1 (6 bases). Deletions cut 6 bases from V and 5 bases from J, with 8 bases between. CDR1 MNHEY and CDR2 SVGAGI come from the germline V gene. The CDR3 length is 12 residues.

The chain combines TRBV6-5 with TRBJ1-2; unclear D gene. Between the trimmed V and J ends, which lost 6 bases and 8 bases, there was a span of 10 bases. The CDR3 is made up of 11 amino acids. From germline, CDR1 is MNHEY and CDR2 SVGAGI. CDR3 amino acids: CASRDSRGYTF. The CDR3 DNA reads TGTGCCAGCAGGGATAGTCGGGGCTACACCTTC.

In DNA form, the CDR3 reads TGTGCCACCAGTGACAGCGGGAGGGTCTCCGAGCAGTACTTC. This translates into CATSDSGRVSEQYF. The rearrangement joins TRBV24-1 to TRBJ2-7, with TRBD2 matching over 10 bases. The CDR3 loop spans 14 amino acids. CDR1 KGHDR and CDR2 SFDVKD come from the germline V gene. V trimming: 4 bases; J trimming: 6 bases; junction bases outside the gene matches: 5.

The gene calls are TRBV5-1 and TRBJ1-5; D perhaps matches TRBD1 (6 bases). The CDR3 covers 15 residues. Trimming shortened V by 4 bases and J by 4 bases, and 15 bases separated the two germline ends. Germline values: CDR1 SGHRS, CDR2 YFSETQ. The CDR3 coding sequence is TGCGCCAGCAGCCCCGGACAGTTAGAGAATCAGCCCCAGCATTTT. This translates into CASSPGQLENQPQHF.

In DNA, the CDR3 is TGTGCCAGTAGTAGCGCTGAATATCAAGTGCAGCCCCAGCATTTT. Its translation: CASSSAEYQVQPQHF. This chain connects TRBV19 to TRBJ1-5; D call uncertain. The germline gives CDR1 LNHDA, CDR2 SQIVND (reference sequence). V shed 4 bases and J shed 7 bases, with 17 bases lying between them. This CDR3 has 15 amino acids. The entire variable domain, with the rest obtained from reference TRBV19 and TRBJ1-5, is as follows: DGGITQSPKYLFRKEGQNVTLSCEQNLNHDAMYWYRQDPGQGLRLIYYSQIVNDFQKGDIAEGYSVSREKKESFPLTVTSAQKNPTAFYLCASSSAEYQVQPQHFGDGTRLSIL.

The chain combines TRBV7-6 with TRBJ2-1; tentative D call: TRBD1 (8 bases). The CDR3 totals 15 residues. Germline CDR1 and CDR2: SGHVS and FNYEAQ. Trimming left V 7 bases short and J 2 bases short, with 15 bases between. CDR3 in amino acids: CASIQGGSTYNEQFF. The DNA of the CDR3 is TGTGCCAGCATACAGGGGGGGAGTACCTACAATGAGCAGTTCTTC.

This clonotype turned up a few times. The gene calls are TRBV6-5 and TRBJ2-3; D is unclear. The CDR3 runs to 14 residues. V shed 5 bases and J shed 1 base, with 10 bases lying between them. From germline, CDR1 is MNHEY and CDR2 SVGAGI. The CDR3 reads CASSVGFGTDTQYF. The CDR3, as DNA: TGTGCCAGCAGTGTCGGGTTTGGCACAGATACGCAGTATTTT.

The chain recombines TRBV4-3 with TRBJ2-5; D remains unclear. Germline V lookup: CDR1 LGHNA, CDR2 YSLEER. The CDR3 loop spans 13 amino acids. V was clipped by 0 bases and J by 4 bases, with 6 bases between them. The CDR3 loop reads CASSQDVRETQYF. CDR3 coding DNA: TGCGCCAGCAGCCAAGATGTGCGAGAGACCCAGTACTTC.

This clonotype was recorded a few times. This sequence joins TRBV5-1 and TRBJ2-1; TRBD2 aligns across 7 bases. J gave up 6 bases and V 2 bases, and 8 bases lay outside the gene matches. Germline CDR1 SGHRS, CDR2 YFSETQ. The CDR3 runs to 15 residues. CDR3 in amino acids: CASSFSGIGVNEQFF. Here the CDR3 DNA reads TGCGCCAGCAGCTTCAGCGGGATTGGGGTCAATGAGCAGTTCTTC.

This rearrangement joins TRBV5-6 to TRBJ2-6; 7 positions match TRBD1. Germline V gives CDR1 SGHDT, CDR2 YYEEEE. The V and J ends lost 3 bases and 1 base, in that order; junction bases with no gene match: 4. The CDR3 contains 16 residues. The CDR3 spells CASSSTTGSGANVLTF. CDR3 DNA: TGTGCCAGCAGCTCCACGACAGGGTCTGGGGCCAACGTCCTGACTTTC. Complete variable domain (other parts from reference TRBV5-6 and TRBJ2-6): DAGVTQSPTHLIKTRGQQVTLRCSPKSGHDTVSWYQQALGQGPQFIFQYYEEEERQRGNFPDRFSGHQFPNYSSELNVNALLLGDSALYLCASSSTTGSGANVLTFGAGSRLTVL.

This clonotype was counted between two and nine times. This chain links TRBV5-1 with TRBJ2-7; 9 bases are a match to TRBD1. Germline assignment: CDR1 SGHRS and CDR2 YFSETQ. CDR3 length: 15 residues. The junction had 10 bases not matched to a gene; V was cut back by 5 bases and J by 4 bases. The CDR3 sequence is CASRVEQGAAYEQYF. The CDR3 DNA reads as TGCGCCAGCAGGGTTGAACAGGGGGCTGCATACGAGCAGTACTTC.

CDR3 sequence (DNA): TGTGCCAGCAGCCAAGATCGGAGGGGTGAGCAGTTCTTC. Amino acids: CASSQDRRGEQFF. The V call is TRBV14, the J call TRBJ2-1; a weak D match, TRBD2 (6 bases). Germline V gene data show CDR1 as SGHDN and CDR2 as FVKESK. Trimming pared 0 bases from V and 9 bases from J, leaving 9 bases between. CDR3 length equals 13 residues. Full variable domain (remainder filled in from reference TRBV14 and TRBJ2-1): EAGVTQFPSHSVIEKGQTVTLRCDPISGHDNLYWYRRVMGKEIKFLLHFVKESKQDESGMPNNRFLAERTGGTYSTLKVQPAELEDSGVYFCASSQDRRGEQFFGPGTRLTVL.

This clonotype was seen only a few times. The chain uses TRBV29-1 and TRBJ2-3; tentatively, D is TRBD2 (5 bases). The CDR3 length is 14 residues. Germline V CDR1 and CDR2: SQVTM, ANQGSEA. Trimming shortened V by 3 bases and J by 0 bases, and 10 bases separated the two germline ends. CDR3 sequence reads: CSVEFQRSTDTQYF. Here the CDR3 DNA reads TGCAGCGTTGAGTTCCAGCGGAGCACAGATACGCAGTATTTT.